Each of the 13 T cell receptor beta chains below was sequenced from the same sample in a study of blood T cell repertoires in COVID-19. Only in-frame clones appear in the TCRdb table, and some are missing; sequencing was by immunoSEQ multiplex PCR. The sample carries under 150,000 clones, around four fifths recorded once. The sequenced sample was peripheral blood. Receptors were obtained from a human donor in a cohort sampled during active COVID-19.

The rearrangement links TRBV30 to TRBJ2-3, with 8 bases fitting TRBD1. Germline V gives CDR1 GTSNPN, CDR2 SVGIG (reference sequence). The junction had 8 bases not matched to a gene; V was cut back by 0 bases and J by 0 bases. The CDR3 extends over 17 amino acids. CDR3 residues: CAWSVMDRVRSTDTQYF. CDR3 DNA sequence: TGTGCCTGGAGTGTAATGGACAGGGTTCGTAGCACAGATACGCAGTATTTT.

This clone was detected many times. The CDR3 DNA sequence: TGTGCCAGCAGCTTGGGGGCGGGGACCCTCTACGAGCAGTACTTC. As protein: CASSLGAGTLYEQYF. This chain joins TRBV5-4 and TRBJ2-7; D perhaps matches TRBD2 (6 bases). Germline CDR1 and CDR2: SGHNT and YYREEE (reference sequence). The CDR3 extends over 15 amino acids. Between the trimmed V and J ends, which lost 0 bases and 3 bases, there was a span of 13 bases.

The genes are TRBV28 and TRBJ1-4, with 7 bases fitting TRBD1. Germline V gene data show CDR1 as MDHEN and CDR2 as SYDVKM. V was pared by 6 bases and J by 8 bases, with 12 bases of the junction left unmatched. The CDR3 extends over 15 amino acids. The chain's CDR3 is CASRIPTGAWEKLFF. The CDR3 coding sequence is TGTGCCAGCAGGATACCAACAGGGGCCTGGGAAAAACTGTTTTTT.

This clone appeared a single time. CDR3 region: CAWAGTGNQPQHF. CDR3 sequence (DNA): TGTGCCTGGGCCGGGACAGGCAATCAGCCCCAGCATTTT. V and J are TRBV30 and TRBJ1-5, with TRBD1 matching over 7 bases. This CDR3 is built from 13 residues. V shed 5 bases and J 2 bases; nucleotides not matched to a gene: 3. Germline V gives CDR1 GTSNPN, CDR2 SVGIG (reference sequence).

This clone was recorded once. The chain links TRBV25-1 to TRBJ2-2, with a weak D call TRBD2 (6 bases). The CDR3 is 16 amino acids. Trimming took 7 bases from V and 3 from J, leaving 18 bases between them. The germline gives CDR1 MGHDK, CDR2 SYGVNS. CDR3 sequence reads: CASISRGDSYTGELFF. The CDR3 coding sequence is TGTGCCAGCATCTCAAGAGGGGACTCTTACACCGGGGAGCTGTTTTTT.

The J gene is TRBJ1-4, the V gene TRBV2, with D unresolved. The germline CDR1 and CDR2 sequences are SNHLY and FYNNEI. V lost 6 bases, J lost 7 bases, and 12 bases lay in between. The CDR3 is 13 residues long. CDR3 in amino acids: CASRGGPGEKLFF. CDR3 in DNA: TGTGCCAGCAGGGGTGGGCCTGGTGAAAAACTGTTTTTT.

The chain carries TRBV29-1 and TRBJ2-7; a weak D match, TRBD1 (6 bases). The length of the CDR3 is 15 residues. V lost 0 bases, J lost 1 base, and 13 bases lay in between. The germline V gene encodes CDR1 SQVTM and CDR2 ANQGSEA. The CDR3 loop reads CSVEEPGTWSYEQYF. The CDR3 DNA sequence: TGCAGCGTTGAAGAACCTGGGACATGGTCCTACGAGCAGTACTTC.

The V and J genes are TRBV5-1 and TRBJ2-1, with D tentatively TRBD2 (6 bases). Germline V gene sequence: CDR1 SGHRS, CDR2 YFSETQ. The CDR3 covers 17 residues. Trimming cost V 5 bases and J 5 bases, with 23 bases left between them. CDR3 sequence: CASRMYIWGRTHNEQFF. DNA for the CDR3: TGCGCCAGCAGGATGTATATATGGGGGAGGACGCACAATGAGCAGTTCTTC. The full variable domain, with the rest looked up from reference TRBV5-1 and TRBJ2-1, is KAGVTQTPRYLIKTRGQQVTLSCSPISGHRSVSWYQQTPGQGLQFLFEYFSETQRNKGNFPGRFSGRQFSNSRSEMNVSTLELGDSALYLCASRMYIWGRTHNEQFFGPGTRLTVL.

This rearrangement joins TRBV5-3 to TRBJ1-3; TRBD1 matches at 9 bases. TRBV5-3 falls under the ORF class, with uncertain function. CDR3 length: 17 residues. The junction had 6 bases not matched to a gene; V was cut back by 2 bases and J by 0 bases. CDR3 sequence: CARSLQGAMISGNTIYF. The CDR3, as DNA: TGTGCCAGAAGCTTACAGGGGGCTATGATCTCTGGAAACACCATATATTTT.

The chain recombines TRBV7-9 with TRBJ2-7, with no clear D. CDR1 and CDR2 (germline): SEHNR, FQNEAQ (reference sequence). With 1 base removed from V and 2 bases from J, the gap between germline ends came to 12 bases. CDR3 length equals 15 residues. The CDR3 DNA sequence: TGTGCCAGCAGCTTAGGCGGCAGTCCAACCTACGAGCAGTACTTC. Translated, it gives CASSLGGSPTYEQYF.

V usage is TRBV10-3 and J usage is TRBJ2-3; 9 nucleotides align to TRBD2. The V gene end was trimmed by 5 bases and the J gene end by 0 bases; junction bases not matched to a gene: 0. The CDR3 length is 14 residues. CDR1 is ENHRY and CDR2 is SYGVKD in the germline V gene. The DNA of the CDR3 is TGTGCCATCAGTAGCGGGGGGAGCACAGATACGCAGTATTTT. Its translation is CAISSGGSTDTQYF.

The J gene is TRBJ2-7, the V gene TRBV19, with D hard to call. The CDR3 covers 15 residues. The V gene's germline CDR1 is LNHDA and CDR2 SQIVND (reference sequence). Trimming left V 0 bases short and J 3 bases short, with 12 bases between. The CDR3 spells CASSIDLSQVYEQYF. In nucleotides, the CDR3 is TGTGCCAGTAGTATAGATCTGTCTCAGGTCTACGAGCAGTACTTC. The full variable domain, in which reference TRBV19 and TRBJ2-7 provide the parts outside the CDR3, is DGGITQSPKYLFRKEGQNVTLSCEQNLNHDAMYWYRQDPGQGLRLIYYSQIVNDFQKGDIAEGYSVSREKKESFPLTVTSAQKNPTAFYLCASSIDLSQVYEQYFGPGTRLTVT.

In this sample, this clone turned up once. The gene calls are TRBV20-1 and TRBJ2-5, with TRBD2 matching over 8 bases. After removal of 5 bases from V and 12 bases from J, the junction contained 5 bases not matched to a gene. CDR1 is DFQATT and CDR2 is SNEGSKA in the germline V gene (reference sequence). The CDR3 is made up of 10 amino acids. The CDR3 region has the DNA TGCAGTGCTGGGGGACTAGGGGAGTACTTC. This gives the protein CSAGGLGEYF.